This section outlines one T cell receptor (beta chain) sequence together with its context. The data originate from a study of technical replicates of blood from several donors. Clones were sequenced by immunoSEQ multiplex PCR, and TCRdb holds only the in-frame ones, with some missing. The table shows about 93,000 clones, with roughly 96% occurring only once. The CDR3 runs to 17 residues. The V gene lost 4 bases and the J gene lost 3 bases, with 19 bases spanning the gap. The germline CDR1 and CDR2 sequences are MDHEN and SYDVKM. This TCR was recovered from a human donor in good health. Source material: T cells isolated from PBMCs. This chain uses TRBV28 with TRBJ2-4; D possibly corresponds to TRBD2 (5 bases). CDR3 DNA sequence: TGTGCCAGCAGTTATCGAGAGGGTATTTACGGCAAAAACATTCAGTACTTC. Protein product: CASSYREGIYGKNIQYF.